Listed below are T cell receptor beta chains from one sample, sequenced in a study of blood T cell repertoires in COVID-19. The data were produced by immunoSEQ multiplex PCR, yet TCRdb's version contains in-frame clones alone and is incomplete. The sample carries 200,000 to 300,000 clones, about 83% recorded once. The material sequenced was peripheral blood. The receptors were gathered from a human donor in a cohort sampled during active COVID-19. The CDR3 runs from the conserved cysteine through the conserved F or W. Each record gives: clone size, V gene, D gene, J gene, CDR3 DNA, CDR3 protein. A D gene is named only where the DNA matches it firmly. Rows give clone size only sometimes, using once, few, many, or a class for an expanded clone.

clone size: -
V gene: TRBV19
D gene: -
J gene: TRBJ1-5
CDR3 DNA: TGTGCCAGTAGTCTAGGGGCCTATCAGCCCCAGCATTTT
CDR3 protein: CASSLGAYQPQHF

clone size: -
V gene: TRBV19
D gene: -
J gene: TRBJ1-1
CDR3 DNA: TGTGCCAGTAGTCCGGGGAACACTGAAGCTTTCTTT
CDR3 protein: CASSPGNTEAFF

clone size: -
V gene: TRBV7-9
D gene: TRBD2
J gene: TRBJ2-1
CDR3 DNA: TGTGCCAGCAGCTTGCCGAGACTAGCTGTCTACAATGAGCAGTTCTTC
CDR3 protein: CASSLPRLAVYNEQFF

clone size: -
V gene: TRBV5-1
D gene: -
J gene: TRBJ2-7
CDR3 DNA: TGCGCCAGCAGCTTGCAGGGAAGCTCCTACGAGCAGTACTTC
CDR3 protein: CASSLQGSSYEQYF

clone size: -
V gene: TRBV6-1
D gene: TRBD1
J gene: TRBJ1-1
CDR3 DNA: TGTGCCAGCAGTGACCCATCGGGACAGGGGGGGAACACTGAAGCTTTCTTT
CDR3 protein: CASSDPSGQGGNTEAFF

clone size: -
V gene: TRBV19
D gene: TRBD1
J gene: TRBJ2-2
CDR3 DNA: TGTGCCAGTAGTATAATGGGACAGGGGCCGAACACCGGGGAGCTGTTTTTT
CDR3 protein: CASSIMGQGPNTGELFF

clone size: -
V gene: TRBV5-1
D gene: TRBD1
J gene: TRBJ1-2
CDR3 DNA: TGCGCCAGCAGGCGTTCCACAGGGGGCGCAGGCTACACCTTC
CDR3 protein: CASRRSTGGAGYTF

clone size: -
V gene: TRBV10-3
D gene: -
J gene: TRBJ1-1
CDR3 DNA: TGTGCCATCAGTGTGGAGGGGAACACTGAAGCTTTCTTT
CDR3 protein: CAISVEGNTEAFF

clone size: -
V gene: TRBV30
D gene: TRBD1
J gene: TRBJ2-7
CDR3 DNA: TGTGCCTGGACCCCCGACAGGGGACCCTACGAGCAGTACTTC
CDR3 protein: CAWTPDRGPYEQYF

clone size: once
V gene: TRBV29-1
D gene: -
J gene: TRBJ2-5
CDR3 DNA: TGCAGCGTTGAAAACGGGGGAGAGACCCAGTACTTC
CDR3 protein: CSVENGGETQYF

clone size: -
V gene: TRBV19
D gene: -
J gene: TRBJ1-5
CDR3 DNA: TGTGCCAGTAGTATGTGGCTCATTGCCGATCAGCCCCAGCATTTT
CDR3 protein: CASSMWLIADQPQHF

clone size: -
V gene: TRBV5-1
D gene: TRBD1
J gene: TRBJ1-1
CDR3 DNA: TGCGCCAGCAGCGTACAGGGGTTTGAGAAAACTGAAGCTTTCTTT
CDR3 protein: CASSVQGFEKTEAFF

clone size: -
V gene: TRBV19
D gene: -
J gene: TRBJ1-5
CDR3 DNA: TGTGCCAGTTCAGGGGCCCATAGCAATCAGCCCCAGCATTTT
CDR3 protein: CASSGAHSNQPQHF

clone size: -
V gene: TRBV28
D gene: -
J gene: TRBJ2-1
CDR3 DNA: TGTGCCAGCAGTCCGGGCCGCGGGTCTAGCAGGTGGTGGAATGAGCAGTTCTTC
CDR3 protein: CASSPGRGSSRWWNEQFF

clone size: -
V gene: TRBV10-3
D gene: TRBD2
J gene: TRBJ2-1
CDR3 DNA: TGTGCCATCAGTGAGCCCCCCGGGACTAGCGGGGGGAGGGGTGAGCAGTTCTTC
CDR3 protein: CAISEPPGTSGGRGEQFF

clone size: few
V gene: TRBV11-1
D gene: -
J gene: TRBJ2-4
CDR3 DNA: TGTGCCAGCAGCCCTGTTGGAGACGTCATTCAGTACTTC
CDR3 protein: CASSPVGDVIQYF

clone size: -
V gene: TRBV5-1
D gene: TRBD1
J gene: TRBJ1-6
CDR3 DNA: TGCGCCAGCAGCAGGTTAGGACAGGACAATTCACCCCTCCACTTT
CDR3 protein: CASSRLGQDNSPLHF

clone size: many
V gene: TRBV7-2
D gene: TRBD2
J gene: TRBJ2-2
CDR3 DNA: TGTGCCAGCAGCTTGACTAGCGGATTAACCGGGGAGCTGTTTTTT
CDR3 protein: CASSLTSGLTGELFF

clone size: -
V gene: TRBV11-1
D gene: -
J gene: TRBJ1-3
CDR3 DNA: TGTGCCAGCAGCAGTGGACGGGACTCTGGAAACACCATATATTTT
CDR3 protein: CASSSGRDSGNTIYF